The clone carrying this T cell receptor (beta chain) appeared a few times. Its specificity is unknown. This sample was taken from a study of T cell repertoires in cytomegalovirus infection. Across the whole study: Used in the study were CMV epitopes, some recently identified and HLA-C-restricted, others well-studied and HLA-B-restricted. Indications came from public TCR beta signatures; they pointed to CMV infection and to a matching HLA type.

Overall study results and limits: Cumulative frequency of public TCR beta families picked out carriers of CMV plus the relevant HLA. The ex vivo response showed dominance by HLA-C-restricted CMV-specific TCR beta clonotypes.

Each CDR3 protein gets one entry after TCRdb re-called the reads with MiXCR. The top ten clones hold roughly an eighth of a sample with about 920,000 distinct CDR3 sequences, around 32% of them seen once. The germline V gene has CDR1 SGHVS and CDR2 FQNEAQ. The CDR3 length is 13 residues. Trimming shortened V by 1 base and J by 7 bases, and 8 bases separated the two germline ends. This TCR came from a human donor in good health (CMV status not recorded). Some clones in this sample may be carry-over from other donors' samples. The sample here was cultured CD8+ T cells from PBMCs, taken from culture after CMV antigen stimulation. The chain links TRBV7-8 to TRBJ2-1, with no clear D. The DNA for the CDR3 is TGTGCCAGCAGCTTAGAAATCCCAAATGAGCAGTTCTTC. Protein product: CASSLEIPNEQFF.